This T cell receptor beta chain emerged from a study of T cell responses to AZD1222 COVID-19 vaccine (dated by TCRdb to the early 2020s). The study in broad terms: Because spike-specific TCR depth and breadth did not differ between the two schedules, AZD1222 recipients who got a second dose at roughly 4 weeks were pooled with those who got a second dose at roughly 12 weeks. TCR sequencing was performed for 230 to 250 trial participants, of whom around 200 were given two doses of AZD1222 and 26 were given two doses of MenACWY control vaccine. Trial participants were enrolled into age subgroups of 18-55, 56-69 and 70-plus years, which contained 148, 28 and 57 TCR-sequenced participants, respectively.

Study-wide findings and limitations: After two AZD1222 doses, spike-specific TCR breadth and depth were significantly higher than at day 0 and than in MenACWY recipients. Vaccine-associated CD4 TCRs spanned the whole spike protein, with dominant responses in regions 160-218 and 743-854. Epitopes outside the regions mutated in the B.1.351 and B.1.1.7 variants were reportedly recognized by nearly half of the unique spike-specific TCRs. Because no day 14 peak-response samples were available, repertoires were characterized only after the peak T cell response. Conclusions about previously exposed vaccinees are limited, since just a handful of AZD1222 recipients were seropositive for SARS-CoV-2 at baseline. In the small 56-69-year group, the increase in depth fell short of significance, most likely because of low power. Participants were mostly white British and included more females than males, and it was suggested by the authors that clonal diversity may have been underestimated.

According to the study, the label for this sample's time point signals: baseline before first vaccination. Vaccinee samples came from UK trials COV001 and COV002, including a single-blind randomized controlled phase 2/3 trial of AZD1222 (ChAdOx1 nCoV-19) in healthy adults. Trial participant PBMC samples were collected at day 0 and day 28 after the second dose for TCRbeta chain sequencing. As to this clone: The specificity of this receptor is unknown. No quality values exist for individual bases; no much larger clone is one base distant.

The CDR3 has 15 amino acids, counting the end cysteine and phenylalanine. Left in the record is the CDR3 DNA by itself, 45 bases read in frame from the first base. From the germline V gene (reference sequence), CDR1 is SGHKS and CDR2 is YYEKEE. V drops 2 bases and J drops 0 bases, leaving 9 bases in between. The CDR3 regions of human TCRbeta chains were analyzed by immunosequencing. The study's processing was this. TCRs in the repertoires were matched against a reference library of SARS-CoV-2-specific TCRs that had been generated with the MIRA antigen-specificity platform. Breadth meant the fraction of unique TCRs that were SARS-CoV-2-associated, whereas depth meant the fraction of total T cells that were SARS-CoV-2-associated. Each spike-specific TCR was assigned to its reactive spike region and to a CD4 or CD8 class using the MIRA data. Log10-transformed breadth and depth values were compared by one-way ANOVA with Sidak's multiple comparisons tests. Not all clones reach the TCRdb copy of this immuneACCESS table, which keeps in-frame sequences only. Checked studies attribute under half of the gap to unresolved V genes and leave the rest unexplained. V and J calls and clone size come straight from that table; D and trimming were deduced from the DNA. The sample table lists 150,000 to 200,000 clones, over 90% of them with a count of one. Clones ranked in the top ten supply approximately 4% of the sample.

The input for sequencing was peripheral blood, taken on day 0 of AZD1222 vaccination. Recombination connected TRBV5-5 to TRBJ2-1, with TRBD2 tentatively as D gene (6 bases match). The clonotype was recovered from an adult in good health. The DNA sequence is as follows: TGTGCCAGCAGCTTAGGCGGGAACTCCTACAATGAGCAGTTCTTC. Its protein is CASSLGGNSYNEQFF.